These T cell receptor beta chains were read from a single sample in a study of cytomegalovirus exposure and HLA in healthy donors. Assay: immunoSEQ multiplex PCR; the TCRdb copy retains only in-frame clones and omits some. The table shows approximately 53,000 clones, with around 81% occurring only once. The material sequenced was PBMCs. These receptors were taken from a man in his thirties or forties in good health and CMV-seropositive. Each CDR3 is given with its conserved first and last residue. The D gene is left open where the match is weak. Size is omitted from some rows. Given values are once, few, many or a class for expanded clones.

J gene | clone size | V gene | D gene | CDR3 length | CDR3 protein | CDR3 DNA
TRBJ2-7 | NA | TRBV27 | TRBD2 | 17 | CASRPPGLAGGNYEQYF | TGTGCCAGCAGACCCCCGGGACTAGCGGGGGGCAACTACGAGCAGTACTTC
TRBJ1-2 | NA | TRBV5-6 | NA | 13 | CASSPGPNYGYTF | TGTGCCAGCAGCCCAGGGCCTAACTATGGCTACACCTTC
TRBJ2-2 | NA | TRBV7-2 | TRBD1 | 14 | CASSFRQGFGELFF | TGTGCCAGCAGCTTCAGACAGGGGTTCGGGGAGCTGTTTTTT
TRBJ2-2 | once | TRBV4-1 | TRBD2 | 18 | CASSRGNLAGVGTGELFF | TGCGCCAGCAGCCGAGGGAATCTAGCGGGGGTTGGCACCGGGGAGCTGTTTTTT
TRBJ2-5 | NA | TRBV9 | TRBD2 | 17 | CASSVGASGGALETQYF | TGTGCCAGCAGCGTAGGGGCTAGCGGGGGGGCATTGGAGACCCAGTACTTC
TRBJ2-3 | NA | TRBV5-4 | NA | 13 | CASSPISTDTQYF | TGTGCCAGCAGCCCCATTAGCACAGATACGCAGTATTTT
TRBJ1-2 | NA | TRBV13 | TRBD1 | 15 | CASSDQRAGGYGYTF | TGTGCCAGCAGCGATCAAAGGGCAGGGGGCTATGGCTACACCTTC
TRBJ2-5 | NA | TRBV7-7 | NA | 12 | CASSLSGETQYF | TGTGCCAGCAGCTTATCGGGAGAGACCCAGTACTTC
TRBJ1-5 | NA | TRBV2 | TRBD1 | 14 | CASSEGQGEQPQHF | TGTGCCAGCAGTGAGGGACAGGGGGAACAGCCCCAGCATTTT
TRBJ1-1 | NA | TRBV7-6 | NA | 15 | CASSDQGPMNTEAFF | TGTGCCAGCAGCGACCAGGGGCCCATGAACACTGAAGCTTTCTTT
TRBJ1-1 | NA | TRBV9 | NA | 13 | CASSGTVNTEAFF | TGTGCCAGCAGCGGGACTGTGAACACTGAAGCTTTCTTT
TRBJ2-5 | once | TRBV10-3 | TRBD2 | 17 | CAISDGGAQRKVETQYF | TGTGCCATCAGCGACGGGGGGGCTCAAAGGAAGGTAGAGACCCAGTACTTC
TRBJ1-1 | once | TRBV11-2 | NA | 17 | CASSLVWAGKMNTEAFF | TGTGCCAGCAGCTTAGTGTGGGCAGGGAAAATGAACACTGAAGCTTTCTTT
TRBJ2-7 | NA | TRBV9 | NA | 16 | CASSVRGGGAVSEQYF | TGTGCCAGCAGCGTACGAGGAGGGGGCGCAGTGTCCGAGCAGTACTTC
TRBJ2-6 | NA | TRBV13 | NA | 16 | CASSASVASGANVLTF | TGTGCCAGCAGCGCCTCCGTAGCGTCTGGGGCCAACGTCCTGACTTTC
TRBJ2-7 | NA | TRBV29-1 | NA | 13 | CSVLESRPYEQYF | TGCAGCGTTCTCGAGTCGCGGCCCTACGAGCAGTACTTC
TRBJ2-7 | NA | TRBV30 | TRBD2 | 15 | CAWRGTSGGGYEQYF | TGTGCCTGGAGGGGAACTAGCGGGGGAGGCTACGAGCAGTACTTC
TRBJ1-2 | NA | TRBV7-2 | NA | 15 | CASSLGPGLGYGYTF | TGTGCCAGCAGCTTAGGTCCGGGGTTAGGCTATGGCTACACCTTC
TRBJ1-5 | NA | TRBV20-1 | NA | 10 | CSASRGPQHF | TGCAGTGCTTCAAGGGGGCCCCAGCATTTT
TRBJ2-5 | NA | TRBV2 | TRBD2 | 12 | CASSPGGEAQYF | TGTGCCAGTAGTCCGGGGGGGGAGGCCCAGTACTTC
TRBJ1-1 | NA | TRBV18 | TRBD1 | 14 | CASSPGQGETEAFF | TGTGCCAGCTCACCCGGACAGGGGGAAACTGAAGCTTTCTTT
TRBJ1-1 | NA | TRBV7-2 | TRBD1 | 15 | CASSLYGTANTEAFF | TGTGCCAGCAGCTTATACGGGACAGCAAACACTGAAGCTTTCTTT
TRBJ2-7 | NA | TRBV7-9 | TRBD2 | 16 | CASSFPGTSRQGEQYF | TGTGCCAGCAGCTTTCCCGGGACTAGCCGTCAGGGAGAGCAGTACTTC
TRBJ2-5 | once | TRBV4-1 | TRBD1 | 15 | CASSRTRQGAETQYF | TGCGCCAGCAGCCGTACCCGGCAGGGGGCGGAGACCCAGTACTTC
TRBJ1-5 | NA | TRBV28 | TRBD1 | 13 | CASRDSTYQPQHF | TGTGCCAGCCGGGACAGCACCTATCAGCCCCAGCATTTT
TRBJ1-6 | few | TRBV6-1 | NA | 16 | CASSEPTDFPVSPLHF | TGTGCCAGCAGTGAACCGACAGACTTCCCCGTTTCACCCCTCCACTTT
TRBJ2-5 | NA | TRBV11-3 | TRBD1 | 14 | CASSPRQGEETQYF | TGTGCCAGCAGCCCCCGACAGGGGGAAGAGACCCAGTACTTC
TRBJ1-1 | NA | TRBV6-5 | NA | 12 | CASSLRAGGAFF | TGTGCCAGCAGTCTTAGAGCGGGGGGAGCTTTCTTT
TRBJ2-3 | NA | TRBV11-3 | NA | 15 | CASSLGGRATDTQYF | TGTGCCAGCAGCTTGGGGGGGCGGGCCACAGATACGCAGTATTTT
TRBJ2-4 | NA | TRBV30 | NA | 17 | CAWSVVGQGLAKNIQYF | TGTGCCTGGAGTGTAGTCGGGCAGGGATTAGCCAAAAACATTCAGTACTTC
TRBJ2-7 | NA | TRBV7-7 | TRBD1 | 13 | CASSADRGHEQYF | TGTGCCAGCAGCGCTGACAGGGGACACGAGCAGTACTTC
TRBJ1-1 | NA | TRBV6-5 | NA | 13 | CASSPSMNTEAFF | TGTGCCAGCAGCCCATCAATGAACACTGAAGCTTTCTTT
TRBJ2-1 | once | TRBV7-2 | TRBD2 | 13 | CASRAGGQDEQFF | TGTGCCAGCAGAGCGGGGGGGCAGGATGAGCAGTTCTTC
TRBJ2-1 | NA | TRBV5-1 | TRBD1 | 16 | CASGQRQGAAYNEQFF | TGCGCCAGCGGACAGAGACAGGGGGCGGCCTACAATGAGCAGTTCTTC
TRBJ2-2 | NA | TRBV15 | NA | 14 | CATSRDRMSGELFF | TGTGCCACCAGCAGAGATCGAATGAGCGGGGAGCTGTTTTTT
TRBJ1-6 | few | TRBV6-5 | TRBD1 | 14 | CASSRQGGNSPLHF | TGTGCCAGCAGCAGACAGGGGGGTAATTCACCCCTCCACTTT
TRBJ2-1 | few | TRBV2 | TRBD2 | 15 | CASSLAGGRSNEQFF | TGTGCCAGCAGCTTAGCGGGGGGGCGTAGCAATGAGCAGTTCTTC
TRBJ2-1 | NA | TRBV10-2 | NA | 12 | CASRGLYNEQFF | TGCGCCAGCAGGGGACTTTACAATGAGCAGTTCTTC
TRBJ1-6 | NA | TRBV6-1 | NA | 15 | CASSAKSGAGSPLHF | TGTGCCAGCAGTGCTAAAAGTGGGGCAGGGTCACCCCTCCACTTT
TRBJ2-2 | NA | TRBV15 | TRBD1 | 13 | CATAGQDTGELFF | TGTGCCACCGCGGGACAGGACACCGGGGAGCTGTTTTTT
TRBJ1-3 | NA | TRBV7-6 | NA | 16 | CASSSATARSGNTIYF | TGTGCCAGCAGCTCGGCGACAGCCCGCTCTGGAAACACCATATATTTT
TRBJ1-4 | NA | TRBV6-5 | TRBD1 | 15 | CASSTQGATLGKLFF | TGTGCCAGCAGTACACAGGGGGCTACTCTTGGAAAACTGTTTTTT
TRBJ1-1 | few | TRBV5-1 | NA | 15 | CASSTSNRVQNEAFF | TGCGCCAGCAGCACCTCAAACAGGGTGCAAAATGAAGCTTTCTTT
TRBJ2-5 | once | TRBV7-9 | NA | 16 | CASSRTGTPEIETQYF | TGTGCCAGCAGCAGAACCGGGACTCCGGAGATAGAGACCCAGTACTTC
TRBJ2-7 | NA | TRBV5-4 | TRBD2 | 15 | CASSSPTSRVGEQYF | TGTGCCAGCAGCTCGCCGACTAGCCGGGTCGGCGAGCAGTACTTC
TRBJ2-2 | NA | TRBV7-3 | TRBD2 | 16 | CASSYTSGGHTGELFF | TGTGCCAGCAGTTATACTAGCGGGGGGCACACCGGGGAGCTGTTTTTT
TRBJ1-5 | NA | TRBV11-2 | NA | 13 | CASSFNSNQPQHF | TGTGCCAGCAGCTTTAATAGCAATCAGCCCCAGCATTTT
TRBJ2-7 | once | TRBV7-6 | NA | 16 | CASSSGLGGGRYEQYF | TGTGCCAGCAGCTCGGGCCTTGGGGGGGGGCGGTACGAGCAGTACTTC
TRBJ2-5 | few | TRBV9 | NA | 14 | CASSVAGVEETQYF | TGTGCCAGCAGCGTAGCAGGGGTGGAGGAGACCCAGTACTTC
TRBJ1-2 | once | TRBV5-6 | TRBD1 | 16 | CASSYLVGQGAAGYTF | TGTGCCAGCAGCTACCTAGTAGGACAGGGGGCCGCAGGCTACACCTTC
TRBJ1-5 | NA | TRBV6-6 | NA | 14 | CASTHGMSNQPQHF | TGTGCCAGCACACACGGGATGAGCAATCAGCCCCAGCATTTT
TRBJ1-6 | NA | TRBV14 | NA | 16 | CASSQGETQYNSPLHF | TGTGCCAGCAGCCAAGGGGAGACCCAATATAATTCACCCCTCCACTTT
TRBJ2-3 | NA | TRBV5-1 | NA | 16 | CASSLVFGGAGDTQYF | TGCGCCAGCAGCTTGGTCTTTGGGGGGGCCGGAGATACGCAGTATTTT
TRBJ1-2 | NA | TRBV2 | TRBD1 | 14 | CALRQGEIIYGYTF | TGTGCCTTACGACAGGGGGAGATAATCTATGGCTACACCTTC
TRBJ2-2 | NA | TRBV9 | NA | 14 | CASSARGNTGELFF | TGTGCCAGCAGCGCCAGAGGGAACACCGGGGAGCTGTTTTTT
TRBJ2-3 | few | TRBV6-4 | TRBD2 | 13 | CASSTSGTDTQYF | TGTGCCAGCAGTACTAGCGGCACAGATACGCAGTATTTT
TRBJ1-1 | medium-sized | TRBV19 | TRBD1 | 14 | CASRPGQGMGEAFF | TGTGCCAGTAGGCCGGGACAGGGGATGGGTGAAGCTTTCTTT
TRBJ1-1 | few | TRBV21-1 | NA | 14 | CASSRNSPVMEAFF | TGTGCCAGCAGCAGAAACAGTCCGGTCATGGAAGCTTTCTTT
TRBJ1-6 | NA | TRBV25-1 | TRBD1 | 16 | CASSDLTTGVGSPLHF | TGTGCCAGCAGTGACCTTACGACAGGGGTCGGTTCACCCCTCCACTTT
TRBJ2-3 | NA | TRBV25-1 | NA | 18 | CASRGSRSGRESTDTQYF | TGTGCCAGCAGGGGATCACGTAGCGGAAGAGAGAGCACAGATACGCAGTATTTT